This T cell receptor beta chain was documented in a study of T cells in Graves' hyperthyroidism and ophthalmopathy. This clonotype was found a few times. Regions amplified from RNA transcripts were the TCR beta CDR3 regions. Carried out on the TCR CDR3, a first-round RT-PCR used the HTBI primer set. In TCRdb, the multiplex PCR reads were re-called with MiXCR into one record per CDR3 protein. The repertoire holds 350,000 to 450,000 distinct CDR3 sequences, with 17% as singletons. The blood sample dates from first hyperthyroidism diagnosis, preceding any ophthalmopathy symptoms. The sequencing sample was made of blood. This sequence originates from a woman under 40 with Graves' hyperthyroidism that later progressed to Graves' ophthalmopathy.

The CDR3 loop is CASSQSVRVEYEQYF. DNA for the CDR3: TGCGCCAGCAGCCAAAGTGTCCGTGTGGAGTACGAGCAGTACTTC. V gene TRBV4-1 combines with J gene TRBJ2-7, with D hard to call. Germline assignment: CDR1 MGHRA and CDR2 YSYEKL. The CDR3 runs 15 residues. Deletions cut 2 bases from V and 4 bases from J, with 15 bases between.